The clone carrying this T cell receptor (beta chain) was seen ten or more times. Time point reported: newly diagnosed GD, antithyroid drugs for less than 3 months. The TCR library was made from RNA extracted from PBMCs. The data stem from a study of regulatory T cells in long-lasting Graves disease. Investigators prepared the TCR beta libraries by applying iRepertoire HTBI primers and Arm-PCR of CDR3 regions. One entry per CDR3 protein results from TCRdb running MiXCR on the multiplex PCR reads. The table shows some 450,000 distinct CDR3 sequences, with roughly 15% occurring only once. The data also belong to a second study, concerning T cells in Graves' hyperthyroidism and ophthalmopathy.

Sequencing used peripheral blood mononuclear cells (PBMCs), obtained at new diagnosis, from a patient treated with antithyroid drugs. The sequence came from a woman in her 30s with Graves disease.

The CDR3 region has the DNA TGTGCCAGCTGGGTGTCGGGTCGGTATACTGAAGCTTTCTTT. Translating gives CASWVSGRYTEAFF. The chain joins TRBV28 to TRBJ1-1; the D is unclear. CDR3 size: 14 residues. CDR1 is MDHEN, CDR2 SYDVKM, per germline. Trimming left V 8 bases short and J 5 bases short, with 18 bases between.